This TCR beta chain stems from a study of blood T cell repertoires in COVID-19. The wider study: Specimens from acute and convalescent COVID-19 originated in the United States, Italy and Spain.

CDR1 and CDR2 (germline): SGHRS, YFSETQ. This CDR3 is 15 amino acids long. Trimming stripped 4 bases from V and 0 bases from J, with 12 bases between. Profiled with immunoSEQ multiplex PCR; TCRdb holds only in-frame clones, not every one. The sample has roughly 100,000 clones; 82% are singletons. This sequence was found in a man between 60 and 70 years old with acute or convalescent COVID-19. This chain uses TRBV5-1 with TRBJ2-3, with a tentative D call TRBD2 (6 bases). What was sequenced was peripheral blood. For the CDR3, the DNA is TGCGCCAGCAGCCTCGGGGGTCCTAGCACAGATACGCAGTATTTT. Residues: CASSLGGPSTDTQYF.